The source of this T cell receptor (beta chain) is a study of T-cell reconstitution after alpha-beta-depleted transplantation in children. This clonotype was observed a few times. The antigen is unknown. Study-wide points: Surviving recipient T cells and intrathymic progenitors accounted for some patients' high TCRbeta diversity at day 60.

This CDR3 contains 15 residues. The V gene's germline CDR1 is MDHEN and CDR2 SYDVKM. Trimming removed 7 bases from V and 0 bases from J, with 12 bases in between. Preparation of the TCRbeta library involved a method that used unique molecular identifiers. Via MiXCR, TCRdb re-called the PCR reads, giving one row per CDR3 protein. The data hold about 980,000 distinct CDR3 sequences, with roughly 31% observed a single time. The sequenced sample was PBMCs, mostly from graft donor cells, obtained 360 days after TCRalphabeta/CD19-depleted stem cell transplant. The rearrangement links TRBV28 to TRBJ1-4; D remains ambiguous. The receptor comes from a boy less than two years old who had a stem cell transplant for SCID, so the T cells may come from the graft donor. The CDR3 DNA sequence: TGTGCCAGCACCCCCCGGTGGGCAACTAATGAAAAACTGTTTTTT. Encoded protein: CASTPRWATNEKLFF.